This is a list of T cell receptor beta chains from one sample in a study of PD-L1 blockade in urothelial cancer. Using immunoSEQ multiplex PCR, the repertoire was profiled, and TCRdb retains in-frame clones only, with some absent. There are about 84,000 clones in the sample; 82% occur only once, and 8% to 9.5% lies in the top ten. The starting material was PBMCs, obtained around atezolizumab (anti-PD-L1) treatment. Receptors were obtained from a man aged 65 to 79 with urothelial cancer. Both conserved end residues are part of each CDR3. The D gene is left open where the match is weak. Size is omitted from some rows. Given values are once, few, many or a class for expanded clones.

cdr3_nt cdr3_aa v_call d_call j_call clone_size
TGTGCCAGCAGCGTTGGACAGAGCTCCTACAATGAGCAGTTCTTC CASSVGQSSYNEQFF TRBV9 NA TRBJ2-1 NA
TGTGCCAGCCGACTAGCGGGAGCATCGGCCGGGGAGCTGTTTTTT CASRLAGASAGELFF TRBV19 TRBD2 TRBJ2-2 NA
TGTGCCAGCAGTTACTTGGGGGGGGAGCAGTTCTTC CASSYLGGEQFF TRBV6-5 TRBD2 TRBJ2-1 NA
TGTGCCAGCAGCTCCCTGGACAGGGGGCGACAAGAGACCCAGTACTTC CASSSLDRGRQETQYF TRBV5-6 TRBD1 TRBJ2-5 NA
TGTGCCAGCTCACCAGGGACTGTGAGCTCCTACGAGCAGTACTTC CASSPGTVSSYEQYF TRBV18 NA TRBJ2-7 NA
TGTGCCAGCAGCTTAGGGGGGAGGGACACCATATATTTT CASSLGGRDTIYF TRBV7-2 NA TRBJ1-3 NA
TGTGCTAGTGGATCCGGGACAGGGAGGAGTAGGGAAGCTTTCTTT CASGSGTGRSREAFF TRBV12-5 TRBD1 TRBJ1-1 NA
TGTGCCTGGAGTAGGGGTCAGATTGCAACTAATGAAAAACTGTTTTTT CAWSRGQIATNEKLFF TRBV30 NA TRBJ1-4 NA
TGTGCCAGCAGTTGGGGACAGTCCTACGAGCAGTACTTC CASSWGQSYEQYF TRBV5-4 TRBD1 TRBJ2-7 NA
TGTGCCATCAGTGAAATGGCAGGTTCCACAGATACGCAGTATTTT CAISEMAGSTDTQYF TRBV10-3 NA TRBJ2-3 NA
TGTGCCAGCAGCTTAGGGACTAGCGCTCCGGGGGAGACCCAGTACTTC CASSLGTSAPGETQYF TRBV11-3 TRBD2 TRBJ2-5 NA
TGTGCCAGCGATAGCGGGGGACCCCCCAGGGAGCAGTACTTC CASDSGGPPREQYF TRBV6-4 TRBD2 TRBJ2-7 NA
TGTGCCAGTACCCTGGACAGGGGGCTCTATGGCTACACCTTC CASTLDRGLYGYTF TRBV19 TRBD1 TRBJ1-2 few
TGTGCCAGCAGTCCCCGGACACCCAGCACAGATACGCAGTATTTT CASSPRTPSTDTQYF TRBV27 NA TRBJ2-3 NA
TGTGCCAGCAGCCAAGGCAGGCAGGCCGGGGACGAGCAGTACTTC CASSQGRQAGDEQYF TRBV4-2 NA TRBJ2-7 NA
TGTGCCAGCAGCCAAGATCAGACGGGGGGTCAAACAGATACGCAGTATTTT CASSQDQTGGQTDTQYF TRBV4-2 TRBD2 TRBJ2-3 NA
TGTGCCTGGAGTCCGGGACTAGCGGGAGTAAATGAGCAGTTCTTC CAWSPGLAGVNEQFF TRBV30 TRBD2 TRBJ2-1 NA
TGCGCCAGCAGCTCAAGCGGGGGCTCCTACAATGAGCAGTTCTTC CASSSSGGSYNEQFF TRBV5-1 TRBD2 TRBJ2-1 NA
TGTGCCAGCAGCTTCTACACAGATACGCAGTATTTT CASSFYTDTQYF TRBV7-9 NA TRBJ2-3 NA
TGCGCCAGCAGCACGCAGGCGTATGGCTACACCTTC CASSTQAYGYTF TRBV5-1 NA TRBJ1-2 NA
TGTGCCAGTCATCCTAGCGGGGGGACCTCCCCAGAGACCCAGTACTTC CASHPSGGTSPETQYF TRBV19 TRBD2 TRBJ2-5 NA
TGTGCCAGCAGCTTGGGACTAGCGGGAGATAGCACAGATACGCAGTATTTT CASSLGLAGDSTDTQYF TRBV7-9 TRBD2 TRBJ2-3 NA
TGTGCCAGCAGTGAAGCGCTTGTGGGGGGCACTGAAGCTTTCTTT CASSEALVGGTEAFF TRBV2 NA TRBJ1-1 NA
TGCGCCAGCAGCCGAGGGTCGGGGGGGGCCACCTACGAGCAGTACTTC CASSRGSGGATYEQYF TRBV5-1 TRBD2 TRBJ2-7 NA
TGTGCCAGCAGCTTCCCGTCCTCTGGGGCCAACGTCCTGACTTTC CASSFPSSGANVLTF TRBV7-9 NA TRBJ2-6 NA
TGTGCCAGCTCACCCCTGGGAGCGGGCACAGATACGCAGTATTTT CASSPLGAGTDTQYF TRBV18 NA TRBJ2-3 NA
TGTGCCAGCAGGCGACAGGGGAGCGGCTATGGCTACACCTTC CASRRQGSGYGYTF TRBV27 TRBD1 TRBJ1-2 NA
TGTGCCAGCAGCCCATGGACCCAGGGGGGCAATGAGCAGTTCTTC CASSPWTQGGNEQFF TRBV7-2 NA TRBJ2-1 NA
TGTGCCAGTAGTCCGGGTCCGGGCACCATATATTTT CASSPGPGTIYF TRBV19 NA TRBJ1-3 NA
TGTGCCAGCAGTGAGAAGGGCAGGGGCCATTTGAACACTGAAGCTTTCTTT CASSEKGRGHLNTEAFF TRBV6-1 NA TRBJ1-1 NA
TGTGCCAGCAGCTTAAGTTACAGGGGGCGAAATTACGAGCAGTACTTC CASSLSYRGRNYEQYF TRBV7-9 TRBD1 TRBJ2-7 few
TGTGCCAGCAGCGTAGACAGCTCTGGAAACACCATATATTTT CASSVDSSGNTIYF TRBV9 NA TRBJ1-3 NA
TGTGCCAGCAGCCAAGATTGGGGGCCCTTTTCCGAGCAGTACTTC CASSQDWGPFSEQYF TRBV14 NA TRBJ2-7 NA
TGCAGCGTTGAAGAAGACAGGGGGATCACTGAAGCTTTCTTT CSVEEDRGITEAFF TRBV29-1 TRBD1 TRBJ1-1 NA
TGTGCCAGCAGCTTGAACAGGGGGAATGAAAAACTGTTTTTT CASSLNRGNEKLFF TRBV5-6 TRBD1 TRBJ1-4 NA
TGTGCCTGGAGGGGACTAGCGGGAGGGCCGCACCACTTC CAWRGLAGGPHHF TRBV30 TRBD2 TRBJ2-7 NA
TGTGCCAGCAGTGAACGTTCCCGGGAAGTAGACATTCAGTACTTC CASSERSREVDIQYF TRBV2 NA TRBJ2-4 NA
TGTGCCAGCAGCTTAAACAGGGGGCCCTGGACTGGGGAAAAACTGTTTTTT CASSLNRGPWTGEKLFF TRBV13 TRBD1 TRBJ1-4 NA